The text below deals with one T cell receptor (beta chain). Its matching antigen is unknown. PCR amplification relied on 60 Vbeta primers (plus 13 Jbeta primers). TCRdb's table, derived via immunoSEQ multiplex PCR, lists solely in-frame clones and lacks some. Of 210,000 or so clones detected, around four fifths appear once; the ten largest clones hold approximately 10%. This sample is part of a study of cytomegalovirus exposure and HLA in healthy donors. Study details: Membership in the Caucasian-associated ancestry cluster was found for about 84% of approximately 380 genotyped donors.

Whole-study findings and limits: TCR beta chain V- and J-gene trimming was linked, in a later analysis, to a missense variant in DCLRE1C. Most of the TCR beta V segments (in an earlier analysis) were productive either about 90% or about 30% of the time.

CDR1 is SGDLS and CDR2 is YYNGEE in the germline V gene. J lost 5 bases, V lost 2 bases, and 9 bases had no gene match. The CDR3 loop spans 16 amino acids. This rearrangement joins TRBV9 to TRBJ2-3; 9 nucleotides agree with TRBD2. This TCR was sampled from a woman aged 45 to 65 in good health and CMV-seropositive. The sequencing sample was made of PBMCs. CDR3 nucleotide sequence: TGTGCCAGCAGCGTGGCTAGCCTAGCGGGAAGAGATACGCAGTATTTT. Translation: CASSVASLAGRDTQYF. The complete variable domain, with remaining parts taken from reference TRBV9 and TRBJ2-3, reads DSGVTQTPKHLITATGQRVTLRCSPRSGDLSVYWYQQSLDQGLQFLIQYYNGEERAKGNILERFSAQQFPDLHSELNLSSLELGDSALYFCASSVASLAGRDTQYFGPGTRLTVL.